The subject of this entry is one T cell receptor beta chain. The data are from a study of blood T cell repertoires in COVID-19. The overall study: The study drew acute and convalescent COVID-19 samples from the United States, Italy and Spain. Sample material is recorded as cDNA or gDNA derived from T cells, B-cell-depleted T cells, or PBMCs.

The authors' processing: Reference gene primer amplification yielded estimated nucleated cell counts. Some clones are missing from TCRdb's copy, which holds only in-frame ones; the method was immunoSEQ multiplex PCR. From that table come the V and J calls and clone size; the DNA was used to work out D and trimming. The repertoire holds over 200,000 clones, with 75% to 90% as singletons. This sequence originates from a man aged 25 to 45 who had recovered from COVID-19. What was sequenced was peripheral blood.

This chain's CDR3 is CASRGDSYEQYF. Here the CDR3 DNA reads TGTGCCAGCAGAGGAGACAGCTACGAGCAGTACTTC. V is TRBV2 and J is TRBJ2-7; tentative D call: TRBD1 (5 bases). The V and J ends lost 6 bases and 3 bases respectively, with 9 bases between them. The CDR3 is made up of 12 amino acids. CDR1 and CDR2 from the germline V gene are SNHLY and FYNNEI.